The 32 T cell receptor beta chains given below trace back to one sample, sequenced in a study of T-cell memory formation after mild COVID-19. TCRdb reanalysed the 5' RACE reads using MiXCR and keeps one entry per CDR3 protein. There are just under 550,000 distinct CDR3 sequences in the sample; around 21% occur only once, and 9.5% to 15% lies in the top ten. The sequenced material came from PBMCs or a T cell subset sorted from them (not recorded which). The receptor source for this set is an adult woman who had mild COVID-19 (a few samples of this study predate the infection). Cell type and time point are not known.

This clonotype has a handful of counts. This chain uses TRBV29-1 with TRBJ2-1; D is ambiguous. The CDR3 runs 14 residues. Trimming removed 5 bases from V and 0 bases from J, with 11 bases in between. Per the germline V gene, CDR1 is SQVTM and CDR2 is ANQGSEA. The CDR3 loop is CSVIHVSSYNEQFF. The CDR3 region has the DNA TGCAGCGTTATACATGTTAGCTCCTACAATGAGCAGTTCTTC.

This clonotype was detected only a few times. The chain is built from TRBV6-5 and TRBJ2-1; D not resolved. This CDR3 is 13 amino acids long. V lost 0 bases and J lost 7, with 7 bases in between. Germline lookup yields CDR1 MNHEY and CDR2 SVGAGI. The CDR3, as DNA: TGTGCCAGCAGTTACTCGTCTGGTAATGAGCAGTTCTTC. Protein product: CASSYSSGNEQFF.

This clonotype occurred many times. The V gene is TRBV6-6, the J gene TRBJ2-3; maybe TRBD1 (5 bases). The CDR3 spans 10 residues. Germline lookup yields CDR1 MNHNY and CDR2 SVGAGI (reference sequence). Trimming pared 10 bases from V and 4 bases from J, leaving 6 bases between. The CDR3 DNA follows: TGTGCCACCAGGGCAGATACGCAGTATTTT. Protein: CATRADTQYF.

There are a few counts of this clonotype. The chain couples TRBV25-1 to TRBJ2-7; 12 bases match TRBD1. The germline V gene has CDR1 MGHDK and CDR2 SYGVNS. Losses at the gene ends were 3 bases for V and 5 bases for J; bases not matched to a gene: 5. The CDR3 is 15 residues long. The CDR3 DNA follows: TGTGCCAGCAGTGATCCGGGACAGGGGGCCCACGAGCAGTACTTC. Its translation is CASSDPGQGAHEQYF.

This clonotype was counted between two and nine times. CDR3 DNA: TGTGCCAGCACAGGGGGGAGCTCCTATAATTCACCCCTCCACTTT. It yields the protein CASTGGSSYNSPLHF. The chain carries TRBV27 and TRBJ1-6; 7 positions agree with TRBD1. The germline gives CDR1 MNHEY, CDR2 SMNVEV (reference sequence). The length of the CDR3 is 15 residues. V lost 7 bases and J lost 0; bases outside the gene matches: 3.

This clonotype appeared a few times. The J gene is TRBJ2-2, the V gene TRBV7-9; tentative D call: TRBD1 (5 bases). Trimming took 5 bases from V and 7 from J, leaving 20 bases between them. CDR3 size: 16 residues. Per the germline V gene, CDR1 is SEHNR and CDR2 is FQNEAQ (reference sequence). CDR3 sequence: CASSAIFYDRSGELFF. CDR3 nucleotide sequence: TGTGCCAGCAGCGCTATCTTCTACGACAGAAGCGGGGAGCTGTTTTTT.

This rearrangement joins TRBV5-4 to TRBJ2-2; TRBD1 agrees at 8 bases. Germline V gene data show CDR1 as SGHNT and CDR2 as YYREEE (reference sequence). With 5 bases clipped from V and 6 bases from J, the junction kept 3 bases outside the gene matches. The CDR3 loop spans 13 amino acids. The CDR3 DNA sequence: TGTGCCAGCAGTGGCAGGGGGCCCGGGGAGCTGTTTTTT. It encodes CASSGRGPGELFF. Using reference TRBV5-4 and TRBJ2-2 for the parts outside the CDR3, the full variable domain is ETGVTQSPTHLIKTRGQQVTLRCSSQSGHNTVSWYQQALGQGPQFIFQYYREEENGRGNFPPRFSGLQFPNYSSELNVNALELDDSALYLCASSGRGPGELFFGEGSRLTVL.

The genes are TRBV18 and TRBJ1-2; perhaps TRBD1 as D (5 bases). In germline, CDR1 is KGHSH, CDR2 LQKENI. Trimming took 5 bases from V and 7 from J, leaving 8 bases between them. The CDR3 loop spans 11 amino acids. Here the CDR3 reads CASSVDSGYTF. The DNA for the CDR3 is TGTGCCAGCTCAGTAGACAGTGGCTACACCTTC.

This clonotype was seen more than once but under ten times. This chain connects TRBV29-1 to TRBJ2-1; D call uncertain. The CDR3 runs 12 residues. CDR1 is SQVTM, CDR2 ANQGSEA, per germline. V was shortened by 0 bases and J by 7 bases, with 7 bases between the two germline ends. The CDR3 sequence: CSVEEGWNEQFF. The CDR3, as DNA: TGCAGCGTTGAAGAGGGGTGGAATGAGCAGTTCTTC.

The chain carries TRBV5-1 and TRBJ1-3; D unresolved. CDR3 length equals 15 residues. Germline loops: CDR1 SGHRS, CDR2 YFSETQ. Trimming removed 0 bases at V and 0 bases at J, with 7 bases between. This CDR3 is CASSLAASSGNTIYF. CDR3 coding DNA: TGCGCCAGCAGCTTGGCTGCCAGCTCTGGAAACACCATATATTTT.

This clonotype was seen at least ten times. The chain has TRBV30 and TRBJ1-5; no definite D call. This CDR3 is built from 15 residues. Germline V gene lookup returns CDR1 GTSNPN and CDR2 SVGIG (reference sequence). Deletions cut 0 bases from V and 7 bases from J, with 16 bases between. The CDR3 is CAWSVKPAFAQPQHF. The CDR3 bases are TGTGCCTGGAGTGTAAAACCGGCGTTTGCCCAGCCCCAGCATTTT.

The chain combines TRBV10-3 with TRBJ2-1; the D is unclear. V was cut by 4 bases and J by 0 bases, with 7 bases left in between. CDR1 is ENHRY and CDR2 is SYGVKD in the germline V gene. The CDR3 is 14 residues long. As DNA, the CDR3 is TGTGCCATCAGTGGGGCTGGCTCCTACAATGAGCAGTTCTTC. Translating gives CAISGAGSYNEQFF.

This clonotype has just a few counts. The chain carries TRBV7-2 and TRBJ2-1; TRBD2 might be the D (5 bases). V was clipped by 5 bases and J by 7 bases, with 12 bases between them. Per the germline V gene, CDR1 is SGHTA and CDR2 is FQGNSA. The CDR3 is 13 residues long. The DNA of the CDR3 is TGTGCCAGCAGCGCCTTACTAGGGAATGAGCAGTTCTTC. Amino acids: CASSALLGNEQFF.

The CDR3 here is CASSPGQGTNEKLFF. CDR3 sequence (DNA): TGTGCCAGCTCACCAGGACAGGGGACTAATGAAAAACTGTTTTTT. The V gene is TRBV18, the J gene TRBJ1-4; TRBD1 matches at 9 bases. CDR1 KGHSH and CDR2 LQKENI come from the germline V gene. The CDR3 has 15 amino acids. V shed 2 bases and J 2 bases; nucleotides not matched to a gene: 0. Supplemented by reference TRBV18 and TRBJ1-4, the full variable domain reads NAGVMQNPRHLVRRRGQEARLRCSPMKGHSHVYWYRQLPEEGLKFMVYLQKENIIDESGMPKERFSAEFPKEGPSILRIQQVVRGDSAAYFCASSPGQGTNEKLFFGSGTQLSVL.

In its sample, this clonotype was seen a few times. This chain connects TRBV20-1 to TRBJ1-2; D is possibly TRBD1 (6 bases). The CDR3 contains 13 residues. Germline V gene lookup returns CDR1 DFQATT and CDR2 SNEGSKA (reference sequence). V lost 3 bases, J lost 4 bases, and 12 bases lay in between. DNA for the CDR3: TGCAGTGCTAGTCAACAGGGTTTCTATGGCTACACCTTC. This codes for CSASQQGFYGYTF.

This chain uses TRBV2 with TRBJ1-5; D may be TRBD1 (6 bases). The length of the CDR3 is 15 residues. V lost 6 bases and J 3 bases, leaving 15 bases between the germline ends. Looked up from germline, CDR1 is SNHLY and CDR2 is FYNNEI. The CDR3 DNA reads TGTGCCAGCAGGTCTCCGGGACACGACAATCAGCCCCAGCATTTT. It specifies CASRSPGHDNQPQHF.

In this sample, this clonotype turned up once. The genes are TRBV4-2 and TRBJ1-2; 9 nucleotides agree with TRBD1. Germline V CDR1 and CDR2: LGHNA, YNFKEQ. This CDR3 has 15 amino acids. V gave up 2 bases and J gave up 6 bases; unmatched junction bases: 7. Here the CDR3 reads CASSQWDRVKDGYTF. DNA of the CDR3: TGTGCCAGCAGCCAATGGGACAGGGTGAAAGATGGCTACACCTTC.

The chain links TRBV5-1 to TRBJ2-3, with D hard to call. Germline lookup yields CDR1 SGHRS and CDR2 YFSETQ. CDR3 length: 16 residues. Trimming cost V 4 bases and J 4 bases, with 19 bases left between them. The CDR3 is CASSLPHPIPPDTQYF. CDR3 sequence (DNA): TGCGCCAGCAGCCTACCCCACCCCATTCCCCCAGATACGCAGTATTTT.

The CDR3 sequence: CASSKGPNTEAFF. The CDR3 coding sequence is TGTGCCAGCAGTAAGGGTCCGAACACTGAAGCTTTCTTT. The chain is built from TRBV6-2 or TRBV6-3 and TRBJ1-1; D not certain. Germline V gene lookup returns CDR1 MNHEY and CDR2 SVGEGT. V dropped 5 bases and J dropped 1 base, with 8 bases sitting between them. The CDR3 runs to 13 residues.

The rearrangement uses TRBV7-9 and TRBJ1-4; D ambiguous. V lost 1 base and J lost 4, with 13 bases in between. The germline V gene has CDR1 SEHNR and CDR2 FQNEAQ (reference sequence). CDR3 length: 16 residues. Here the CDR3 reads CASSLDGKTVNEKLFF. The CDR3 nucleotides are TGTGCCAGCAGCTTAGACGGGAAAACTGTTAATGAAAAACTGTTTTTT.

This clonotype has ten or more counts. The V gene is TRBV29-1, the J gene TRBJ2-3, with 7 bases aligning to TRBD2. Germline-derived CDR1 and CDR2 are SQVTM and ANQGSEA. The CDR3 consists of 14 residues. Trimming took 5 bases from V and 2 from J; bases not matched to a gene: 7. Here the CDR3 reads CSVRRGSPTDTQYF. CDR3 nucleotides: TGCAGCGTTCGCCGCGGGAGTCCCACAGATACGCAGTATTTT.

The chain's CDR3 is CASKPSGTSYEQYF. The CDR3 DNA follows: TGTGCCAGCAAACCTAGCGGGACCTCCTACGAGCAGTACTTC. The V call is TRBV3-1, the J call TRBJ2-7, with 9 bases fitting TRBD2. CDR3 length equals 14 residues. Losses at the gene ends were 7 bases for V and 0 bases for J; bases not matched to a gene: 4. Looked up from germline, CDR1 is LGHDT and CDR2 is YNNKEL (reference sequence).

V and J are TRBV2 and TRBJ2-7; a possible D gene is TRBD1 (5 bases). Germline V gene lookup returns CDR1 SNHLY and CDR2 FYNNEI. This CDR3 region has 15 residues. With 7 bases removed from V and 4 bases from J, the gap between germline ends came to 20 bases. The CDR3 loop reads CASTDSRAESYEQYF. CDR3 bases: TGTGCCAGCACAGACAGTCGGGCGGAGAGTTACGAGCAGTACTTC.

This chain uses TRBV12-3 or TRBV12-4 with TRBJ1-2; 7 nucleotides line up with TRBD1. CDR3 length: 15 residues. V shed 6 bases and J 2 bases; nucleotides not matched to a gene: 9. For the CDR3, the DNA is TGTGCCAGCAGAAAAAGACAGACAGGGAACTATGGCTACACCTTC. As protein: CASRKRQTGNYGYTF.

J is TRBJ2-2 and V is TRBV5-5; no firm D call. The CDR3 is made up of 14 amino acids. The germline CDR1 and CDR2 sequences are SGHKS and YYEKEE (reference sequence). Trimming pared 2 bases from V and 6 bases from J, leaving 11 bases between. This CDR3 reads CASSFAVGPGELFF. The CDR3 bases are TGTGCCAGCAGCTTCGCCGTGGGCCCCGGGGAGCTGTTTTTT.

The chain is built from TRBV4-1 and TRBJ2-5, with 8 bases matching TRBD2. V was pared by 0 bases and J by 1 base, with 4 bases of the junction left unmatched. CDR1 and CDR2 (germline): MGHRA, YSYEKL. The CDR3 length is 16 residues. DNA for the CDR3: TGCGCCAGCAGCCAAGACTACGGGGGGGCCCAAGAGACCCAGTACTTC. This encodes CASSQDYGGAQETQYF.

Only one count was recorded for this clonotype. The V gene is TRBV5-5, the J gene TRBJ1-2; no reliable D call. CDR1 and CDR2 from the germline V gene are SGHKS and YYEKEE (reference sequence). V lost 5 bases and J 8 bases, leaving 16 bases between the germline ends. There are 13 residues in the CDR3. The CDR3 DNA reads TGTGCCAGCAGTTTCACGGAGTCGCGAGGCTACACCTTC. Translating it yields CASSFTESRGYTF.

The CDR3 protein is CASSLTGASYNEQFF. The CDR3 bases are TGTGCCAGCAGCTTAACGGGGGCCTCCTACAATGAGCAGTTCTTC. V and J are TRBV7-3 and TRBJ2-1; a weak D match, TRBD1 (6 bases). This CDR3 contains 15 residues. Per the germline V gene, CDR1 is SGHTA and CDR2 is FQGTGA. Trimming cost V 0 bases and J 0 bases, with 6 bases left between them.

The V and J genes are TRBV20-1 and TRBJ2-3; 8 nucleotides align to TRBD2. CDR1 is DFQATT and CDR2 is SNEGSKA in the germline V gene (reference sequence). The CDR3 runs to 15 residues. Trimming at V came to 5 bases and at J to 1 base, leaving 8 bases not matched to a gene. The CDR3 DNA sequence: TGCAGTGCTCCTCGCACTAGCGGAGGCACAGATACGCAGTATTTT. This sequence encodes CSAPRTSGGTDTQYF.

This rearrangement joins TRBV9 to TRBJ2-5; TRBD1 agrees at 9 bases. V gave up 4 bases and J gave up 5 bases; unmatched junction bases: 9. In germline, CDR1 is SGDLS, CDR2 YYNGEE. The CDR3 loop spans 15 amino acids. The CDR3, as DNA: TGTGCCAGCAGCAGGTGGGACAGGGAGGGCGAGACCCAGTACTTC. It codes for CASSRWDREGETQYF.

Only a few counts were recorded for this clonotype. J is TRBJ1-1 and V is TRBV3-1; D unresolved. The CDR3 length is 15 residues. The germline gives CDR1 LGHDT, CDR2 YNNKEL (reference sequence). V was clipped by 1 base and J by 0 bases, with 9 bases between them. CDR3 sequence (DNA): TGTGCCAGCAGCCAAGCGCGGAGCCTGAACACTGAAGCTTTCTTT. Its translation: CASSQARSLNTEAFF.

V is TRBV6-1 and J is TRBJ2-1; possible D gene TRBD1, 5 bases. The CDR3 runs 15 residues. The germline CDR1 and CDR2 sequences are MNHNS and SASEGT. V was pared by 7 bases and J by 0 bases, with 13 bases between. In nucleotides, the CDR3 is TGTGCCAGCACCCTGGACATCAGCTCCTACAATGAGCAGTTCTTC. Protein sequence: CASTLDISSYNEQFF.